These 26 T cell receptor beta chains share one sample of origin, sequenced in a study of monozygotic twins with inflammatory bowel disease. TCRdb reprocessed the 5' RACE reads and keeps a single row for each CDR3 protein, giving no DNA. The sample has more than 350,000 distinct CDR3 sequences, and its top ten clones hold 2% to 2.5%. The sample comprised blood. Receptors originate from a human donor with ulcerative colitis or Crohn's disease, or a healthy co-twin of an affected twin (not recorded which).

The chain couples TRBV3-1 to TRBJ2-1; TCRdb calls TRBD2, which cannot be checked without DNA. This CDR3 spans 14 amino acids. In germline, CDR1 is LGHDT, CDR2 YNNKEL (reference sequence). CDR3: CASSQGTSGREEFF.

The chain joins TRBV7-2 to TRBJ2-3; TCRdb gives TRBD1 as the D gene, but with no DNA this cannot be confirmed. Germline values: CDR1 SGHTA, CDR2 FQGNSA. The CDR3 has 15 residues. CDR3 in amino acids: CASSPLGQGPDTQYF.

The V call is TRBV6-1, the J call TRBJ1-4; the TCRdb D gene call, TRBD1, has no DNA to confirm it. This CDR3 contains 16 residues. The germline V gene has CDR1 MNHNS and CDR2 SASEGT. This CDR3 is CASRRTGGKTNEKLFF.

The chain is built from TRBV20-1 and TRBJ2-1; the D call of TRBD2 rests on TCRdb alone, since no DNA is present to check it. CDR1 DFQATT and CDR2 SNEGSKA come from the germline V gene (reference sequence). The length of the CDR3 is 14 residues. The chain's CDR3 is CSAQRAGPYNEQFF.

The CDR3 protein is CASSFEPLAGMTDTQYF. The rearrangement uses TRBV7-2 and TRBJ2-3; the TRBD2 assignment by TCRdb is unverifiable without DNA. This CDR3 spans 17 amino acids. The germline CDR1 and CDR2 sequences are SGHTA and FQGNSA.

This chain uses TRBV5-1 with TRBJ1-1; checking the TCRdb D call of TRBD1 is not possible without DNA. The CDR3 is 13 residues long. The V gene's germline CDR1 is SGHRS and CDR2 YFSETQ. The CDR3 here is CASSLGQGLEAFF.

This rearrangement joins TRBV2 to TRBJ2-5; TCRdb returns TRBD2, unconfirmable since there is no DNA. This CDR3 region has 16 residues. In germline, CDR1 is SNHLY, CDR2 FYNNEI. The CDR3 sequence: CASTLHQLAAKETQYF. The full variable domain, in which reference TRBV2 and TRBJ2-5 provide the parts outside the CDR3, is EPEVTQTPSHQVTQMGQEVILRCVPISNHLYFYWYRQILGQKVEFLVSFYNNEISEKSEIFDDQFSVERPDGSNFTLKIRSTKLEDSAMYFCASTLHQLAAKETQYFGPGTRLLVL.

The CDR3 spells CASSLARSRATYEQYF. The rearrangement links TRBV5-1 to TRBJ2-7; TCRdb gives TRBD1 as the D gene, but with no DNA this cannot be confirmed. Germline CDR1 is SGHRS and CDR2 is YFSETQ. The CDR3 sequence is 16 residues long.

The chain carries TRBV19 and TRBJ1-6. Germline-derived CDR1 and CDR2 are LNHDA and SQIVND (reference sequence). This CDR3 comprises 14 residues. Here the CDR3 reads CASSIKGSNSPLHF.

The gene calls are TRBV2 and TRBJ1-5; the TCRdb call, TRBD1, lacks DNA for checking. From germline, CDR1 is SNHLY and CDR2 FYNNEI. The CDR3 is made up of 16 amino acids. The chain's CDR3 is CASSAGQGRGNQPQHF.

V is TRBV7-2 and J is TRBJ1-1. CDR3 length equals 13 residues. Germline V CDR1 and CDR2: SGHTA, FQGNSA. CDR3 in amino acids: CASSFFVDTEAFF.

The rearrangement links TRBV20-1 to TRBJ1-4; TCRdb's assignment of TRBD1 cannot be checked, as there is no DNA. CDR1 DFQATT and CDR2 SNEGSKA come from the germline V gene (reference sequence). The CDR3 has 12 amino acids. The CDR3 protein is CSGTVPNEKLFF.

The genes are TRBV20-1 and TRBJ2-1; TCRdb calls TRBD2, which cannot be checked without DNA. The CDR3 is 15 residues long. Germline V CDR1 and CDR2: DFQATT, SNEGSKA (reference sequence). Here the CDR3 reads CSAKLASLAYNEQFF.

V and J are TRBV5-1 and TRBJ1-1. Per the germline V gene, CDR1 is SGHRS and CDR2 is YFSETQ. The CDR3 covers 13 residues. CDR3 protein: CASSLEDESRAFF.

The genes are TRBV12-3 or TRBV12-4 and TRBJ2-7; no DNA is available, so the TRBD2 call from TCRdb remains unchecked. The CDR3 is made up of 13 amino acids. This CDR3 reads CASSGTSPYEQYF.

The rearrangement joins TRBV12-3 or TRBV12-4 to TRBJ1-1; TCRdb selects TRBD1, and the lack of DNA leaves this call unchecked. CDR3 length equals 16 residues. This chain's CDR3 is CASSLRGGQRNTEAFF.

CDR3 sequence reads: CASSQVGGVANSYNEQFF. This chain links TRBV4-2 with TRBJ2-1; TCRdb's D call of TRBD1 is untestable without DNA. This CDR3 region has 18 residues. Germline lookup yields CDR1 LGHNA and CDR2 YNFKEQ.

V and J are TRBV7-2 and TRBJ2-7; with no DNA, the TCRdb D assignment of TRBD2 cannot be verified. The germline V gene has CDR1 SGHTA and CDR2 FQGNSA. This CDR3 spans 14 amino acids. This CDR3 reads CASSFRREAYEQYF.

This chain links TRBV10-3 with TRBJ1-5; the D gene TCRdb calls, TRBD1, cannot be checked with no DNA. Germline V CDR1 and CDR2: ENHRY, SYGVKD. The CDR3 has 14 residues. CDR3 residues: CAIKGTESNQPQHF.

The rearrangement joins TRBV20-1 to TRBJ2-2; there is no DNA to check the TCRdb D call of TRBD1. Per germline, CDR1 DFQATT and CDR2 SNEGSKA (reference sequence). The CDR3 contains 15 residues. CDR3 loop: CSATYQDRNTGELFF.

The genes are TRBV6-1 and TRBJ2-7; the TRBD1 assignment by TCRdb is unverifiable without DNA. The CDR3 consists of 14 residues. Germline loops: CDR1 MNHNS, CDR2 SASEGT. The CDR3 reads CASSAPAGSYEQYF.

The V and J genes are TRBV29-1 and TRBJ2-3; the TCRdb D gene call, TRBD1, has no DNA to confirm it. This CDR3 is 14 amino acids long. CDR1 and CDR2 from the germline V gene are SQVTM and ANQGSEA. The CDR3 loop reads CSVEAVQFTDTQYF.

This sequence joins TRBV18 and TRBJ2-3. This CDR3 comprises 14 residues. Germline CDR1 KGHSH, CDR2 LQKENI. The CDR3 is CASSPPFGTDTQYF.

The chain is built from TRBV7-9 and TRBJ2-1; with no DNA, the TCRdb D assignment of TRBD1 cannot be verified. The CDR3 has 17 residues. CDR1 is SEHNR, CDR2 FQNEAQ, per germline (reference sequence). CDR3 loop: CASSPRSGRGGFNEQFF.

The chain recombines TRBV7-9 with TRBJ1-5; TCRdb returns TRBD1, unconfirmable since there is no DNA. The length of the CDR3 is 16 residues. Looked up from germline, CDR1 is SEHNR and CDR2 is FQNEAQ (reference sequence). CDR3: CASSFPGQGVGQPQHF. The whole variable domain, filled in from reference TRBV7-9 and TRBJ1-5, reads DTGVSQNPRHKITKRGQNVTFRCDPISEHNRLYWYRQTLGQGPEFLTYFQNEAQLEKSRLLSDRFSAERPKGSFSTLEIQRTEQGDSAMYLCASSFPGQGVGQPQHFGDGTRLSIL.

The chain combines TRBV7-2 with TRBJ1-4. Germline CDR1 and CDR2: SGHTA and FQGNSA. The CDR3 contains 14 residues. The CDR3 spells CASSLAPSNEKLFF.